These T cell receptor beta chains were read from a single sample in a study of cytomegalovirus exposure and HLA in healthy donors. Sequencing used immunoSEQ multiplex PCR; TCRdb keeps in-frame clones, though not all of them. The top ten hold more than 0.2% of the sample, which has approximately 110,000 clones, 65% to 85% seen once. Material for sequencing was PBMCs. The receptors derive from a man aged 50 to 60 in good health and CMV-seronegative. Each CDR3 is given with its conserved first and last residue. The order of the fields is D gene, clone size, V gene, J gene, CDR3 DNA, CDR3 protein. D genes are given only for firm matches. For some rows the clone size is stated as once, few or many, or as a class when expanded; others skip it.

d_call: NA
clone_size: NA
v_call: TRBV11-3
j_call: TRBJ2-2
cdr3_nt: TGTGCCAGCAGCTCCCGAATGGGGACAATCAGCGGGGAGCTGTTTTTT
cdr3_aa: CASSSRMGTISGELFF

d_call: TRBD2
clone_size: NA
v_call: TRBV5-8
j_call: TRBJ2-3
cdr3_nt: TGTGCCAGCAGCCTAGGGGACTATTCCAGACGGACAGATACGCAGTATTTT
cdr3_aa: CASSLGDYSRRTDTQYF

d_call: TRBD1
clone_size: NA
v_call: TRBV5-4
j_call: TRBJ2-7
cdr3_nt: TGTGCCAGCAGCTTACCTGGACAGGGGTCCTCCTACGAGCAGTACTTC
cdr3_aa: CASSLPGQGSSYEQYF

d_call: TRBD1
clone_size: NA
v_call: TRBV27
j_call: TRBJ2-1
cdr3_nt: TGTGCCAGCAGTCCCCCCGGGACAGGGTGGTTGAATGAGCAGTTCTTC
cdr3_aa: CASSPPGTGWLNEQFF

d_call: NA
clone_size: NA
v_call: TRBV7-9
j_call: TRBJ2-3
cdr3_nt: TGTGCCAGCAGCTTAGAAGGAGTGGCTGTATATACGCAGTATTTT
cdr3_aa: CASSLEGVAVYTQYF

d_call: TRBD2
clone_size: NA
v_call: TRBV4-3
j_call: TRBJ2-3
cdr3_nt: TGCGCCAGCAGCCCTCGGGGACTAGCCGCAGATACGCAGTATTTT
cdr3_aa: CASSPRGLAADTQYF

d_call: NA
clone_size: NA
v_call: TRBV29-1
j_call: TRBJ1-4
cdr3_nt: TGCAGCGTTGATATGGCCGGGGGGAAACTGTTTTTT
cdr3_aa: CSVDMAGGKLFF

d_call: NA
clone_size: NA
v_call: TRBV5-1
j_call: TRBJ2-7
cdr3_nt: TGCGCCAGCAGCCCCCTGGGGGGATCGAGACGGGGCGAGCAGTACTTC
cdr3_aa: CASSPLGGSRRGEQYF

d_call: TRBD2
clone_size: NA
v_call: TRBV19
j_call: TRBJ2-7
cdr3_nt: TGTGCCAGTAGTCCCGGGGTAGCGGGGTACTACGAGCAGTACTTC
cdr3_aa: CASSPGVAGYYEQYF

d_call: TRBD2
clone_size: once
v_call: TRBV7-3
j_call: TRBJ2-7
cdr3_nt: TGTGCCAGCAGCTTCACTAGCGGGGGTCGCGAGCAGTACTTC
cdr3_aa: CASSFTSGGREQYF

d_call: TRBD1
clone_size: NA
v_call: TRBV7-9
j_call: TRBJ2-2
cdr3_nt: TGTGCCCCCGGGACAGCGAGCACCGGGGAGCTGTTTTTT
cdr3_aa: CAPGTASTGELFF

d_call: NA
clone_size: few
v_call: TRBV7-2
j_call: TRBJ2-7
cdr3_nt: TGTGCCAGCAGCTTAGGGTCCCCTGGCGGGGTTCGAAACGAGCAGTACTTC
cdr3_aa: CASSLGSPGGVRNEQYF

d_call: NA
clone_size: NA
v_call: TRBV6-1
j_call: TRBJ2-2
cdr3_nt: TGTGCCAGCAGTGAGCCCGCGGGTTTCGGGGAGCTGTTTTTT
cdr3_aa: CASSEPAGFGELFF

d_call: TRBD1
clone_size: NA
v_call: TRBV28
j_call: TRBJ1-2
cdr3_nt: TGTGCCAGCAGTCCGATTGGACAGGGGGCTCGAGGTGGTGGCTACACCTTC
cdr3_aa: CASSPIGQGARGGGYTF

d_call: TRBD1
clone_size: NA
v_call: TRBV2
j_call: TRBJ2-7
cdr3_nt: TGTGCCAGCAGTCCCCTCGGGACAGGGACCTACGAGCAGTACTTC
cdr3_aa: CASSPLGTGTYEQYF

d_call: NA
clone_size: NA
v_call: TRBV30
j_call: TRBJ1-1
cdr3_nt: TGTGCCTGGAGTGTGGGCCCCTTAGTGAACACTGAAGCTTTCTTT
cdr3_aa: CAWSVGPLVNTEAFF

d_call: NA
clone_size: NA
v_call: TRBV7-2
j_call: TRBJ2-5
cdr3_nt: TGTGCCAGCAGCGCTTCCGGGACTGGCCAAGAGACCCAGTACTTC
cdr3_aa: CASSASGTGQETQYF

d_call: NA
clone_size: NA
v_call: TRBV5-1
j_call: TRBJ1-1
cdr3_nt: TGCGCCAGCAGCTTTACTATGAACACTGAAGCTTTCTTT
cdr3_aa: CASSFTMNTEAFF

d_call: TRBD2
clone_size: NA
v_call: TRBV7-3
j_call: TRBJ2-1
cdr3_nt: TGTGCCAGCAGCTTAAGCGGACTAGCGGGAGTCAATGAGCAGTTCTTC
cdr3_aa: CASSLSGLAGVNEQFF

d_call: TRBD1
clone_size: NA
v_call: TRBV6-1
j_call: TRBJ1-2
cdr3_nt: TGTGCCAGTAGACCCGGGACAGGCAACTATGGCTACACCTTC
cdr3_aa: CASRPGTGNYGYTF

d_call: TRBD1
clone_size: NA
v_call: TRBV10-3
j_call: TRBJ2-7
cdr3_nt: TGTGCCATCAGTGAGGGGACAGGGAGCGAGCAGTACTTC
cdr3_aa: CAISEGTGSEQYF

d_call: NA
clone_size: NA
v_call: TRBV27
j_call: TRBJ1-2
cdr3_nt: TGTGCCAGCAGTTTGGGGACTACCTATGGCTACACCTTC
cdr3_aa: CASSLGTTYGYTF

d_call: NA
clone_size: NA
v_call: TRBV5-1
j_call: TRBJ1-1
cdr3_nt: TGCGCCAGCAGCCCTAACGGGTATACTGAAGCTTTCTTT
cdr3_aa: CASSPNGYTEAFF

d_call: NA
clone_size: few
v_call: TRBV9
j_call: TRBJ1-1
cdr3_nt: TGTGCCAGCAGCGCCCAGGGAACTGAAGCTTTCTTT
cdr3_aa: CASSAQGTEAFF

d_call: NA
clone_size: NA
v_call: TRBV7-2
j_call: TRBJ1-1
cdr3_nt: TGTGCCAGCAGCCCCCCGGGGGGGGCGGGATGGGGGTTCTTT
cdr3_aa: CASSPPGGAGWGFF

d_call: TRBD2
clone_size: NA
v_call: TRBV4-3
j_call: TRBJ2-2
cdr3_nt: TGCGCCAGCAGCGAAGCGGGACTCAACACCGGGGAGCTGTTTTTT
cdr3_aa: CASSEAGLNTGELFF

d_call: NA
clone_size: NA
v_call: TRBV5-1
j_call: TRBJ1-4
cdr3_nt: TGCGCCAGCAGCTTGGTAGGCGGTGGAGAAAAACTGTTTTTT
cdr3_aa: CASSLVGGGEKLFF

d_call: TRBD2
clone_size: NA
v_call: TRBV7-2
j_call: TRBJ2-7
cdr3_nt: TGTGCCAGCAGCTCGACTAGCGGGTGGGCCTACGAGCAGTACTTC
cdr3_aa: CASSSTSGWAYEQYF

d_call: TRBD1
clone_size: NA
v_call: TRBV29-1
j_call: TRBJ1-2
cdr3_nt: TGCAGCGTTGTGCGACAGGGGGTGGTCGATGGCTACACCTTC
cdr3_aa: CSVVRQGVVDGYTF

d_call: NA
clone_size: NA
v_call: TRBV19
j_call: TRBJ1-5
cdr3_nt: TGTGCCAGTAGTGGGGAGAGGGCAGGCAATCAGCCCCAGCATTTT
cdr3_aa: CASSGERAGNQPQHF

d_call: TRBD2
clone_size: once
v_call: TRBV27
j_call: TRBJ2-1
cdr3_nt: TGTGCCAGCAGTTCCGGGACTAGCGGTTACAATGAGCAGTTCTTC
cdr3_aa: CASSSGTSGYNEQFF

d_call: NA
clone_size: NA
v_call: TRBV6-5
j_call: TRBJ2-7
cdr3_nt: TGTGCCAGCAAGGGAGGCTACGAGCAGTACTTC
cdr3_aa: CASKGGYEQYF

d_call: NA
clone_size: few
v_call: TRBV7-9
j_call: TRBJ2-6
cdr3_nt: TGTGCCAGCAGCCCTTACGGGACTGCCCGCTCTGGGGCCAACGTCCTGACTTTC
cdr3_aa: CASSPYGTARSGANVLTF

d_call: NA
clone_size: NA
v_call: TRBV5-1
j_call: TRBJ2-7
cdr3_nt: TGCGCCAGCAGCTTACAGACAGCTACCTACGAGCAGTACTTC
cdr3_aa: CASSLQTATYEQYF

d_call: TRBD1
clone_size: NA
v_call: TRBV7-8
j_call: TRBJ1-4
cdr3_nt: TGTGCCAGCAGCTTATCCCTTAACAGGGGAGATGAAAAACTGTTTTTT
cdr3_aa: CASSLSLNRGDEKLFF

d_call: NA
clone_size: few
v_call: TRBV7-3
j_call: TRBJ2-1
cdr3_nt: TGTGCCAGCAGTTCCTATGGGTGGCGGGAAGACGCCTACAATGAGCAGTTCTTC
cdr3_aa: CASSSYGWREDAYNEQFF

d_call: TRBD1
clone_size: NA
v_call: TRBV6-1
j_call: TRBJ1-5
cdr3_nt: TGTGCCATCCGACAGGGCGATCAGCCCCAGCATTTT
cdr3_aa: CAIRQGDQPQHF

d_call: TRBD1
clone_size: few
v_call: TRBV5-4
j_call: TRBJ2-7
cdr3_nt: TGTGCCAGCAGGGTCGACAGGGGACCCTCCTACGAGCAGTACTTC
cdr3_aa: CASRVDRGPSYEQYF